This T cell receptor (beta chain) came from a study of shared T cell receptors in the human thymus. V gave up 0 bases and J gave up 8 bases, with 11 bases separating them. Germline values: CDR1 LGHNA, CDR2 YSLEER. There are 14 residues in the CDR3. Assay: immunoSEQ multiplex PCR; the TCRdb copy retains only in-frame clones and omits some. The data contain almost 550,000 clones, around 78% of them singletons. This sample was shared with a second study, whose subject was human thymus T cells. That study reports: Resections removed during corrective heart surgery provided the thymus tissue used.

The sample taken for sequencing was thymocytes. This TCR derives from a boy younger than two with a congenital heart defect. The V and J genes are TRBV4-3 and TRBJ2-1, with a tentative D call TRBD1 (6 bases). Here the CDR3 reads CASSQDNRVDEQFF. CDR3 in DNA: TGCGCCAGCAGCCAAGATAACAGGGTTGATGAGCAGTTCTTC.